Given below is one TCR beta chain in context. Its specificity is unknown. These data are taken from a study of STAT3 mutations in large granular lymphocyte leukemia. Findings of the study overall: Every T-LGLL patient had at least one immunodominant TCRbeta clonotype.

Germline CDR1 and CDR2: SGHTA and FQGNSA. The CDR3 extends over 16 amino acids. V lost 4 bases, J lost 7 bases, and 19 bases lay in between. TCRdb's copy holds only in-frame clones and misses some; the assay was immunoSEQ multiplex PCR. The top ten hold 85% to 90% of the sample, which has around 3,000 clones, 50% to 80% seen once. The receptor's source is a man in his fifties or sixties with T-cell large granular lymphocyte leukemia. Some clones in this sample may be carry-over from other donors' samples. Sequenced: peripheral blood mononuclear cells. V and J are TRBV7-2 and TRBJ1-4; D unresolved. Here the CDR3 DNA reads TGTGCCAGCAGCTCATCCCTAACCTCGCCGGGTGAAAAACTGTTTTTT. It codes for CASSSSLTSPGEKLFF.